Below, 26 T cell receptor beta chains from the same sample are listed, as sequenced in a study of glioma-infiltrating T cells after dendritic cell vaccination. Sequencing used immunoSEQ multiplex PCR; TCRdb keeps in-frame clones, though not all of them. The table lists approximately 64,000 clones, around four fifths of them singletons, with approximately 8.5% in the top ten. Sequencing was performed on blood, taken before dendritic cell vaccination. The receptors were gathered from a human donor with glioblastoma.

The chain recombines TRBV7-8 with TRBJ2-7, with 8 positions matching TRBD2. Per the germline V gene, CDR1 is SGHVS and CDR2 is FQNEAQ. The CDR3 covers 15 residues. Germline trimming cut 5 bases from V and 2 bases from J; bases unmatched to any gene: 8. In DNA form, the CDR3 reads TGTGCCAGCAGCGCCCGTAGCGGGGACGCCTACGAGCAGTACTTC. Translating gives CASSARSGDAYEQYF.

The chain links TRBV10-2 to TRBJ2-7; 9 nucleotides align to TRBD2. The CDR3 spans 14 residues. With 6 bases clipped from V and 2 bases from J, the junction kept 5 bases outside the gene matches. Per germline, CDR1 WSHSY and CDR2 SAAADI. The CDR3 protein is CASRTAGGPYEQYF. CDR3 sequence (DNA): TGCGCCAGCAGGACGGCGGGGGGGCCCTACGAGCAGTACTTC.

The rearrangement joins TRBV9 to TRBJ1-6, with D possibly being TRBD1 (6 bases). Looked up from germline, CDR1 is SGDLS and CDR2 is YYNGEE. The CDR3 is made up of 15 amino acids. Trimming took 2 bases from V and 10 from J, leaving 16 bases between them. In DNA, the CDR3 is TGTGCCAGCAGCGTCTCTCAGGGGAGGGAATCACCCCTCCACTTT. This codes for CASSVSQGRESPLHF. Complete variable domain (other parts from reference TRBV9 and TRBJ1-6): DSGVTQTPKHLITATGQRVTLRCSPRSGDLSVYWYQQSLDQGLQFLIQYYNGEERAKGNILERFSAQQFPDLHSELNLSSLELGDSALYFCASSVSQGRESPLHFGNGTRLTVT.

The chain links TRBV5-6 to TRBJ2-7; tentative D call: TRBD2 (6 bases). Germline assignment: CDR1 SGHDT and CDR2 YYEEEE. The V gene lost 4 bases and the J gene lost 0 bases, with 11 bases spanning the gap. The CDR3 has 14 residues. Written as DNA, the CDR3 is TGTGCCAGCAGCGCGCGCGGGGCCTCCTACGAGCAGTACTTC. This codes for CASSARGASYEQYF. Complete variable domain (other parts from reference TRBV5-6 and TRBJ2-7): DAGVTQSPTHLIKTRGQQVTLRCSPKSGHDTVSWYQQALGQGPQFIFQYYEEEERQRGNFPDRFSGHQFPNYSSELNVNALLLGDSALYLCASSARGASYEQYFGPGTRLTVT.

The CDR3 reads CSVLGRTQETQYF. CDR3 coding DNA: TGCAGCGTTTTGGGAAGGACACAAGAGACCCAGTACTTC. This chain links TRBV29-1 with TRBJ2-5; a weak D match, TRBD1 (5 bases). CDR3 length: 13 residues. The V end was cut by 5 bases, the J end by 2 bases, with 12 bases between. CDR1 is SQVTM, CDR2 ANQGSEA, per germline.

This clone was seen a handful of times. This chain uses TRBV10-3 with TRBJ1-2; TRBD1 matches at 7 bases. This CDR3 region has 14 residues. Germline V lookup: CDR1 ENHRY, CDR2 SYGVKD. With V trimmed by 8 bases and J by 3 bases, 9 bases remained unmatched. The CDR3 bases are TGTGCCATCTTAATAGACGGGACAGACTATGGCTACACCTTC. It yields the protein CAILIDGTDYGYTF.

This chain links TRBV25-1 with TRBJ1-1; TRBD1 matches at 8 bases. V was clipped by 7 bases and J by 3 bases; unmatched bases: 10. In germline, CDR1 is MGHDK, CDR2 SYGVNS. This CDR3 spans 15 amino acids. The DNA for the CDR3 is TGTGCCAGCATCGGGACAGGCCCCGGGGACACTGAAGCTTTCTTT. Protein product: CASIGTGPGDTEAFF.

The chain has TRBV9 and TRBJ1-2; a possible D gene is TRBD1 (5 bases). This CDR3 contains 12 residues. Trimming took 10 bases from V and 2 from J, leaving 12 bases between them. CDR1 SGDLS and CDR2 YYNGEE come from the germline V gene. The CDR3: CAAGDSNYGYTF. The DNA for the CDR3 is TGTGCCGCGGGGGACTCCAACTATGGCTACACCTTC.

V usage is TRBV5-4 and J usage is TRBJ2-7; a possible D gene is TRBD2 (6 bases). The CDR3 is 14 amino acids. Deletions cut 0 bases from V and 3 bases from J, with 10 bases between. Per the germline V gene, CDR1 is SGHNT and CDR2 is YYREEE (reference sequence). The CDR3 region has the DNA TGTGCCAGCAGCTTGGGCGGGGCTGACTACGAGCAGTACTTC. Protein product: CASSLGGADYEQYF.

The rearrangement links TRBV10-3 to TRBJ2-2; weak D call: TRBD2 (7 bases). From germline, CDR1 is ENHRY and CDR2 SYGVKD. This CDR3 region has 16 residues. Trimming shortened V by 11 bases and J by 0 bases, and 19 bases separated the two germline ends. This CDR3 reads CAVTGGQTANTGELFF. The DNA for the CDR3 is TGTGCCGTCACGGGGGGACAAACCGCGAACACCGGGGAGCTGTTTTTT.

This chain connects TRBV6-5 to TRBJ2-3, with TRBD2 identical over 11 bases. Trimming took 4 bases from V and 5 from J; bases not matched to a gene: 8. The CDR3 consists of 16 residues. Germline CDR1 MNHEY, CDR2 SVGAGI. CDR3 nucleotide sequence: TGTGCCAGCAGTTGGCGACTAGCGGGGACGGGAGATACGCAGTATTTT. Amino acid sequence: CASSWRLAGTGDTQYF.

CDR3 sequence reads: CASSRRVEVNEKLFF. The CDR3 DNA reads TGTGCCAGCAGCCGGCGGGTTGAGGTTAATGAAAAACTGTTTTTT. V usage is TRBV28 and J usage is TRBJ1-4; no reliable D call. The V end was cut by 6 bases, the J end by 4 bases, with 15 bases between. The CDR3 contains 15 residues. CDR1 MDHEN and CDR2 SYDVKM come from the germline V gene.

Worth noting for this clone: The sample carries other DNA sequences with the same CDR3. V gene TRBV9 combines with J gene TRBJ2-5, with D possibly TRBD2 on 6 matching bases. The CDR3 is 17 amino acids. V shed 0 bases and J shed 2 bases, with 17 bases lying between them. From germline, CDR1 is SGDLS and CDR2 YYNGEE. CDR3 loop: CASSVAGAGGLQETQYF. The CDR3 DNA sequence: TGTGCCAGCAGCGTAGCGGGTGCTGGGGGACTTCAAGAGACCCAGTACTTC.

This clone turned up a few times. The chain joins TRBV7-8 to TRBJ1-1; D not certain. Per the germline V gene, CDR1 is SGHVS and CDR2 is FQNEAQ. The CDR3 sequence is 11 residues long. Trimming took 4 bases from V and 5 from J, leaving 5 bases between them. The CDR3 DNA reads as TGTGCCAGCAGCTCCTTTACTGAAGCTTTCTTT. Its protein product is CASSSFTEAFF. The full variable domain, its missing parts supplied by reference TRBV7-8 and TRBJ1-1, is GAGVSQSPRYKVAKRGQDVALRCDPISGHVSLFWYQQALGQGPEFLTYFQNEAQLDKSGLPSDRFFAERPEGSVSTLKIQRTQQEDSAVYLCASSSFTEAFFGQGTRLTVV.

A few counts support this clone. The chain links TRBV7-9 to TRBJ2-5; D perhaps matches TRBD2 (5 bases). This CDR3 is built from 14 residues. Per the germline V gene, CDR1 is SEHNR and CDR2 is FQNEAQ (reference sequence). Trimming took 5 bases from V and 2 from J, leaving 12 bases between them. In nucleotides, the CDR3 is TGTGCCAGCAGCCGTGGACTGATACAAGAGACCCAGTACTTC. This codes for CASSRGLIQETQYF.

The chain has TRBV9 and TRBJ1-6; 8 bases agree with TRBD1. Germline V gene lookup returns CDR1 SGDLS and CDR2 YYNGEE. The CDR3 spans 17 residues. Unmatched junction bases numbered 6, after V lost 4 bases and J lost 0 bases. The CDR3 here is CASSPGQASSYNSPLHF. The CDR3 DNA reads TGTGCCAGCAGCCCGGGACAGGCAAGCTCCTATAATTCACCCCTCCACTTT.

CDR3 sequence: CASSREKPPGELFF. For the CDR3, the DNA is TGCGCCAGCAGCCGGGAAAAACCCCCCGGGGAGCTGTTTTTT. The chain employs TRBV10-2 and TRBJ2-2; TRBD2 might be the D (5 bases). The length of the CDR3 is 14 residues. Germline V CDR1 and CDR2: WSHSY, SAAADI. Trimming shortened V by 6 bases and J by 6 bases, and 14 bases separated the two germline ends.

The chain uses TRBV6-5 and TRBJ1-2; 7 bases fit TRBD1. Germline CDR1 and CDR2: MNHEY and SVGAGI. Trimming removed 6 bases from V and 2 bases from J; junction bases left unmatched: 9. The CDR3 contains 15 residues. CDR3 amino acids: CASSHIDRENYGYTF. CDR3 coding DNA: TGTGCCAGCAGCCATATTGACAGGGAGAACTATGGCTACACCTTC.

The chain joins TRBV5-1 to TRBJ2-6; D call uncertain. The CDR3 has 15 amino acids. CDR1 and CDR2 (germline): SGHRS, YFSETQ. Trimming removed 1 base at V and 0 bases at J, with 5 bases between. Here the CDR3 DNA reads TGCGCCAGCAGCTTGACGGTCTCTGGGGCCAACGTCCTGACTTTC. Translating it yields CASSLTVSGANVLTF.

The rearrangement uses TRBV4-1 and TRBJ2-7; 7 bases align to TRBD2. The V gene end was trimmed by 1 base and the J gene end by 4 bases; junction bases not matched to a gene: 7. The CDR3 spans 15 residues. Germline V gene lookup returns CDR1 MGHRA and CDR2 YSYEKL. This CDR3 is CASSQGGGMGYEQYF. The CDR3 nucleotides read TGCGCCAGCAGCCAAGGGGGGGGGATGGGTTACGAGCAGTACTTC.

This rearrangement joins TRBV28 to TRBJ2-2; 14 bases fit TRBD2. With V trimmed by 6 bases and J by 5 bases, 8 bases remained unmatched. This CDR3 has 17 amino acids. Germline V gene data show CDR1 as MDHEN and CDR2 as SYDVKM. The CDR3 DNA sequence: TGTGCCAGCAGAAGAGGACGGACTAGCGGGGGGACCGGGGAGCTGTTTTTT. It yields the protein CASRRGRTSGGTGELFF.

The CDR3 sequence is CASSGQGRGKLFF. The CDR3 coding sequence is TGTGCCAGCAGCGGACAGGGCCGGGGAAAACTGTTTTTT. The chain has TRBV2 and TRBJ1-4, with 8 bases fitting TRBD1. This CDR3 contains 13 residues. Germline V gives CDR1 SNHLY, CDR2 FYNNEI. Germline trimming cut 6 bases from V and 10 bases from J; bases unmatched to any gene: 7.

The chain carries TRBV18 and TRBJ2-1; a weak D match, TRBD1 (5 bases). There are 15 residues in the CDR3. Deletions cut 6 bases from V and 5 bases from J, with 17 bases between. CDR1 KGHSH and CDR2 LQKENI come from the germline V gene. The CDR3 here is CASSLGADTHNEQFF. DNA for the CDR3: TGTGCCAGCTCGTTAGGGGCGGATACCCACAATGAGCAGTTCTTC.

The chain carries TRBV2 and TRBJ1-2, with D possibly being TRBD1 (6 bases). The length of the CDR3 is 17 residues. V lost 6 bases and J lost 0, with 20 bases in between. Germline CDR1 and CDR2: SNHLY and FYNNEI. The CDR3: CASRQGGPLSANYGYTF. The DNA for the CDR3 is TGTGCCAGCAGACAGGGCGGCCCACTATCAGCTAACTATGGCTACACCTTC.

V is TRBV5-6 and J is TRBJ2-7; 7 positions agree with TRBD2. Per germline, CDR1 SGHDT and CDR2 YYEEEE. The CDR3 has 15 amino acids. The junction had 8 bases not matched to a gene; V was cut back by 0 bases and J by 5 bases. The CDR3: CASSLVNSGGHEQYF. The CDR3 DNA sequence: TGTGCCAGCAGCTTGGTAAATTCGGGGGGTCACGAGCAGTACTTC. Supplemented by reference TRBV5-6 and TRBJ2-7, the full variable domain reads DAGVTQSPTHLIKTRGQQVTLRCSPKSGHDTVSWYQQALGQGPQFIFQYYEEEERQRGNFPDRFSGHQFPNYSSELNVNALLLGDSALYLCASSLVNSGGHEQYFGPGTRLTVT.

This chain links TRBV13 with TRBJ1-1; D might be TRBD1 (5 bases). This CDR3 contains 16 residues. V gave up 0 bases and J gave up 0 bases, with 11 bases separating them. Germline V gene data show CDR1 as PRHDT and CDR2 as FYEKMQ (reference sequence). The CDR3 is CASSLGGGQMNTEAFF. In DNA form, the CDR3 reads TGTGCCAGCAGCTTAGGGGGGGGTCAGATGAACACTGAAGCTTTCTTT.